Listed below are T cell receptor beta chains from one sample, sequenced in a study of T cells in Graves' hyperthyroidism and ophthalmopathy. TCRdb re-derived calls from the multiplex PCR reads in MiXCR, one entry per CDR3 protein. The table has about 400,000 distinct CDR3 sequences, roughly 15% seen once; the top ten hold approximately 19%. The sequenced sample consisted of blood. The receptors here all came from an older woman with Graves' ophthalmopathy. CDR3s include the opening cysteine and the closing phenylalanine or tryptophan. A D gene is named only where the DNA matches it firmly. The size field is filled for only some rows; it gives once, few, many or a size class.

clone size: many
J gene: TRBJ2-7
V gene: TRBV20-1
D gene: TRBD2
CDR3 protein: CSARDLRGSSGAYEQYF
CDR3 DNA: TGCAGTGCTAGAGATCTAAGAGGTTCTAGCGGGGCCTACGAGCAGTACTTC

clone size: many
J gene: TRBJ2-7
V gene: TRBV6-1
D gene: TRBD1
CDR3 protein: CASSEGGTGGVSPYEQYF
CDR3 DNA: TGTGCCAGCAGTGAAGGGGGGACAGGGGGCGTCTCGCCCTACGAGCAGTACTTC

clone size: .
J gene: TRBJ2-3
V gene: TRBV19
D gene: .
CDR3 protein: CASKEGGARAVGTDTQYF
CDR3 DNA: TGTGCCAGTAAGGAAGGGGGAGCGCGCGCGGTGGGCACAGATACGCAGTATTTT

clone size: .
J gene: TRBJ2-5
V gene: TRBV5-4
D gene: TRBD2
CDR3 protein: CASSQTSGQETQYF
CDR3 DNA: TGTGCCAGCAGCCAGACTAGCGGTCAAGAGACCCAGTACTTC

clone size: many
J gene: TRBJ2-1
V gene: TRBV5-1
D gene: TRBD2
CDR3 protein: CASKGLAGLHNEQFF
CDR3 DNA: TGCGCCAGCAAGGGATTAGCGGGCCTTCACAATGAGCAGTTCTTC

clone size: .
J gene: TRBJ1-1
V gene: TRBV27
D gene: .
CDR3 protein: CASSSPLMVGTEAFF
CDR3 DNA: TGTGCCAGCAGTTCCCCGTTGATGGTGGGGACTGAAGCTTTCTTT

clone size: .
J gene: TRBJ2-5
V gene: TRBV30
D gene: TRBD2
CDR3 protein: CAWRGLAAQETQYF
CDR3 DNA: TGTGCCTGGAGGGGACTAGCGGCGCAAGAGACCCAGTACTTC

clone size: many
J gene: TRBJ2-1
V gene: TRBV30
D gene: .
CDR3 protein: CAWRSRGDEQFF
CDR3 DNA: TGTGCCTGGAGATCCCGGGGCGATGAGCAGTTCTTC

clone size: many
J gene: TRBJ2-5
V gene: TRBV12-3/TRBV12-4
D gene: .
CDR3 protein: CASSPHIVSETQYF
CDR3 DNA: TGTGCCAGCAGTCCGCACATAGTATCGGAGACCCAGTACTTC

clone size: many
J gene: TRBJ2-3
V gene: TRBV15
D gene: .
CDR3 protein: CATSRDAGRDFTDTQYF
CDR3 DNA: TGTGCCACCAGCAGAGATGCTGGGCGGGATTTCACAGATACGCAGTATTTT

clone size: few
J gene: TRBJ2-7
V gene: TRBV20-1
D gene: TRBD2
CDR3 protein: CSAPGTSGSYEQYF
CDR3 DNA: TGCAGTGCCCCAGGGACTAGCGGAAGCTACGAGCAGTACTTC

clone size: many
J gene: TRBJ2-7
V gene: TRBV7-9
D gene: .
CDR3 protein: CASSGAVAPSYEQYF
CDR3 DNA: TGTGCCAGCAGCGGGGCTGTTGCGCCTTCCTACGAGCAGTACTTC

clone size: many
J gene: TRBJ2-7
V gene: TRBV20-1
D gene: TRBD1
CDR3 protein: CSARSRQGTIPGRSYEQYF
CDR3 DNA: TGCAGTGCTAGATCCAGACAGGGGACGATTCCGGGACGGTCCTACGAGCAGTACTTC

clone size: many
J gene: TRBJ1-2
V gene: TRBV7-8
D gene: .
CDR3 protein: CASSPQLSLYGYTF
CDR3 DNA: TGTGCCAGCAGCCCCCAGCTGTCCCTCTATGGCTACACCTTC

clone size: many
J gene: TRBJ2-7
V gene: TRBV2
D gene: .
CDR3 protein: CASSAASYEQYF
CDR3 DNA: TGTGCCAGCAGTGCGGCCTCATACGAGCAGTACTTC

clone size: few
J gene: TRBJ1-4
V gene: TRBV19
D gene: .
CDR3 protein: CASRRGQTNEKLFF
CDR3 DNA: TGTGCCAGTAGACGGGGACAAACCAATGAAAAACTGTTTTTT

clone size: many
J gene: TRBJ2-1
V gene: TRBV30
D gene: .
CDR3 protein: CAWSVPPPGVFYNEQFF
CDR3 DNA: TGTGCCTGGAGTGTACCCCCCCCAGGGGTCTTCTACAATGAGCAGTTCTTC

clone size: many
J gene: TRBJ2-5
V gene: TRBV20-1
D gene: TRBD1
CDR3 protein: CSARPPGQGQETQYF
CDR3 DNA: TGCAGTGCTAGACCACCGGGACAGGGACAAGAGACCCAGTACTTC

clone size: many
J gene: TRBJ2-7
V gene: TRBV4-1
D gene: TRBD1
CDR3 protein: CASSQGPAGTGTHEQYF
CDR3 DNA: TGCGCCAGCAGCCAAGGCCCCGCGGGGACAGGGACCCACGAGCAGTACTTC

clone size: .
J gene: TRBJ2-7
V gene: TRBV11-2
D gene: TRBD1
CDR3 protein: CASSPGQGAREHYF
CDR3 DNA: TGTGCCAGCAGCCCCGGACAGGGGGCGCGAGAGCACTACTTC

clone size: few
J gene: TRBJ2-7
V gene: TRBV20-1
D gene: .
CDR3 protein: CSAPRLGRGYEQYF
CDR3 DNA: TGCAGTGCTCCGAGGCTGGGAAGGGGCTACGAGCAGTACTTC

clone size: once
J gene: TRBJ2-5
V gene: TRBV11-2
D gene: TRBD2
CDR3 protein: CASRPSPGGPGTQYF
CDR3 DNA: TGTGCCAGCAGACCCTCCCCGGGAGGGCCGGGGACCCAGTACTTC

clone size: many
J gene: TRBJ1-2
V gene: TRBV2
D gene: .
CDR3 protein: CASTRQGGNYGYTF
CDR3 DNA: TGTGCCAGCACTCGGCAGGGTGGGAACTATGGCTACACCTTC

clone size: few
J gene: TRBJ1-1
V gene: TRBV6-1
D gene: .
CDR3 protein: CASSDLPPGGVGSSTEAFF
CDR3 DNA: TGTGCCAGCAGTGATCTCCCCCCCGGCGGGGTAGGGTCGTCCACTGAAGCTTTCTTT

clone size: few
J gene: TRBJ2-3
V gene: TRBV18
D gene: TRBD2
CDR3 protein: CASSLIPGAGGWGDTQYF
CDR3 DNA: TGTGCCAGCTCCCTAATCCCCGGAGCGGGAGGCTGGGGAGATACGCAGTATTTT

clone size: many
J gene: TRBJ2-1
V gene: TRBV10-3
D gene: .
CDR3 protein: CAISPGPRPEQFF
CDR3 DNA: TGTGCCATCAGCCCCGGGCCACGTCCGGAGCAGTTCTTC

clone size: many
J gene: TRBJ2-1
V gene: TRBV5-1
D gene: TRBD2
CDR3 protein: CASSWVAGNTYNEQFF
CDR3 DNA: TGCGCCAGCAGCTGGGTAGCGGGGAACACCTACAATGAGCAGTTCTTC

clone size: .
J gene: TRBJ1-5
V gene: TRBV19
D gene: .
CDR3 protein: CASSMTVSNQPQHF
CDR3 DNA: TGTGCCAGTAGTATGACAGTAAGCAATCAGCCCCAGCATTTT

clone size: many
J gene: TRBJ2-5
V gene: TRBV28
D gene: .
CDR3 protein: CASSQTRVRGTQYF
CDR3 DNA: TGTGCCAGCAGCCAGACACGGGTTAGGGGGACCCAGTACTTC

clone size: few
J gene: TRBJ2-1
V gene: TRBV7-9
D gene: .
CDR3 protein: CASSTSLPWEQFF
CDR3 DNA: TGTGCCAGCAGCACGTCACTACCTTGGGAGCAGTTCTTC

clone size: many
J gene: TRBJ2-5
V gene: TRBV20-1
D gene: TRBD1
CDR3 protein: CSARELGQGYQETQYF
CDR3 DNA: TGCAGTGCTAGAGAGTTGGGACAGGGGTACCAAGAGACCCAGTACTTC

clone size: few
J gene: TRBJ2-7
V gene: TRBV18
D gene: .
CDR3 protein: CASSPGVSMLYEQYF
CDR3 DNA: TGTGCCAGCTCACCAGGTGTATCCATGCTCTACGAGCAGTACTTC

clone size: many
J gene: TRBJ1-1
V gene: TRBV28
D gene: .
CDR3 protein: CASSSPGQNTEAFF
CDR3 DNA: TGTGCCAGCAGTTCTCCCGGACAGAACACTGAAGCTTTCTTT